The rows below give T cell receptor beta chains drawn from one sample of a study of control samples from healthy donors and cancer patients. The repertoire was sequenced with immunoSEQ multiplex PCR; TCRdb's copy has only in-frame clones and lacks some. Found here are 170,000 or so clones, 85% to 90% of them singletons; the top ten hold 1.3% to 1.5%. The specimen sequenced was blood. The receptors shown here come from a woman in her 50s in good health. The CDR3 runs from the conserved cysteine through the conserved F or W. Each record gives: J gene, D gene, CDR3 length, clone size, V gene, CDR3 protein, CDR3 DNA. A D gene is named only where the DNA matches it firmly. Expanded clones are given a class, and other clones once, few, many or no size at all.

TRBJ2-5 | TRBD1 | 14 | . | TRBV5-6 | CASSDYRGWETQYF | TGTGCCAGCAGCGACTACAGGGGGTGGGAGACCCAGTACTTC
TRBJ1-5 | TRBD1 | 17 | . | TRBV27 | CASSPTGGIVSNQPQHF | TGTGCCAGCAGTCCAACAGGGGGAATCGTTAGCAATCAGCCCCAGCATTTT
TRBJ1-3 | TRBD1 | 19 | once | TRBV5-1 | CASSLGTGGSLSSGNTIYF | TGCGCCAGCAGCTTGGGGACAGGGGGCTCACTGAGCTCTGGAAACACCATATATTTT
TRBJ1-5 | TRBD1 | 15 | once | TRBV4-1 | CASSQEGDRNQPQHF | TGCGCCAGCAGCCAAGAAGGGGACAGAAATCAGCCCCAGCATTTT
TRBJ2-2 | . | 13 | once | TRBV11-2 | CASSSLAAGELFF | TGTGCCAGCAGCTCCCTAGCCGCAGGGGAGCTGTTTTTT
TRBJ1-2 | TRBD1 | 13 | . | TRBV5-1 | CASSPDRGRGYTF | TGCGCCAGCAGTCCGGACAGGGGGCGCGGCTACACCTTC
TRBJ2-7 | TRBD1 | 15 | . | TRBV28 | CASSLGQGVIYEQYF | TGTGCCAGCAGCCTGGGACAGGGGGTAATCTACGAGCAGTACTTC
TRBJ2-1 | TRBD2 | 15 | . | TRBV9 | CASSVLASGGGEQFF | TGTGCCAGCAGCGTATTGGCTAGCGGGGGGGGTGAGCAGTTCTTC
TRBJ1-5 | TRBD1 | 16 | . | TRBV4-2 | CASSQDPQGGNQPQHF | TGTGCCAGCAGCCAAGATCCACAGGGGGGCAATCAGCCCCAGCATTTT
TRBJ1-6 | . | 16 | . | TRBV21-1 | CASSRGGVPYNSPLHF | TGTGCCAGCAGCAGAGGGGGCGTTCCCTATAATTCACCCCTCCACTTT
TRBJ1-4 | . | 16 | . | TRBV3-1/TRBV3-2 | CASSPFFPSTNEKLFF | TGTGCCAGCAGCCCATTCTTTCCGTCAACTAATGAAAAACTGTTTTTT
TRBJ2-1 | . | 14 | . | TRBV28 | CASSLGGIANEQFF | TGTGCCAGCAGTTTAGGGGGTATCGCCAATGAGCAGTTCTTC
TRBJ2-4 | TRBD2 | 16 | . | TRBV18 | CASSPGLAGAKNIQYF | TGTGCCAGCTCACCAGGACTAGCCGGGGCCAAAAACATTCAGTACTTC
TRBJ1-5 | . | 14 | . | TRBV9 | CASSVGGSNQPQHF | TGTGCCAGCAGCGTAGGAGGAAGCAATCAGCCCCAGCATTTT
TRBJ1-1 | TRBD1 | 15 | . | TRBV4-1 | CASRWGQGVGTEAFF | TGCGCCAGCAGATGGGGACAGGGGGTCGGCACTGAAGCTTTCTTT
TRBJ1-1 | TRBD1 | 15 | . | TRBV29-1 | CSTSRDRGFVTEAFF | TGCAGCACCAGTAGGGACAGGGGTTTTGTGACTGAAGCTTTCTTT
TRBJ1-3 | TRBD1 | 15 | . | TRBV4-1 | CASSLLGQGRNTIYF | TGCGCCAGCAGCCTACTGGGACAGGGAAGAAACACCATATATTTT
TRBJ2-1 | . | 14 | . | TRBV10-2 | CASNGGATYNEQFF | TGCGCCAGCAATGGGGGGGCCACATACAATGAGCAGTTCTTC
TRBJ1-5 | . | 13 | . | TRBV6-1 | CASSDRYNQPQHF | TGTGCCAGCAGTGACAGGTACAATCAGCCCCAGCATTTT
TRBJ1-2 | . | 14 | few | TRBV7-2 | CASSLGTANYGYTF | TGTGCCAGCAGCTTAGGGACAGCTAACTATGGCTACACCTTC
TRBJ2-7 | . | 12 | . | TRBV30 | CAWGGLSYEQYF | TGTGCCTGGGGGGGATTATCCTACGAGCAGTACTTC
TRBJ1-5 | . | 15 | . | TRBV19 | CASSIDRTSNQPQHF | TGTGCCAGTAGTATAGACCGGACAAGTAATCAGCCCCAGCATTTT
TRBJ2-5 | TRBD1 | 15 | . | TRBV2 | CASARDRGDQETQYF | TGTGCCAGCGCGCGGGACAGGGGGGACCAAGAGACCCAGTACTTC
TRBJ1-2 | . | 9 | once | TRBV20-1 | CGTNYGYTF | TGCGGAACTAACTATGGCTACACCTTC
TRBJ1-5 | . | 15 | . | TRBV19 | CASSIGQGSYQPQHF | TGTGCCAGTAGTATAGGTCAGGGGTCGTACCAGCCCCAGCATTTT
TRBJ2-7 | TRBD1 | 15 | . | TRBV7-2 | CASSWAQGPAYEQYF | TGTGCCAGCAGCTGGGCACAGGGGCCAGCCTACGAGCAGTACTTC
TRBJ2-5 | . | 12 | . | TRBV5-1 | CASSLPEGAQYF | TGCGCCAGCAGCTTACCCGAGGGGGCCCAGTACTTC
TRBJ2-7 | TRBD1 | 19 | once | TRBV5-1 | CASSSLLQGQDGANLVQYF | TGCGCCAGCAGCTCCCTTCTACAGGGGCAGGACGGCGCGAACCTAGTGCAGTACTTC
TRBJ1-3 | . | 15 | . | TRBV7-2 | CASSPHRRGGNTIYF | TGTGCCAGCAGCCCCCACAGGAGGGGTGGAAACACCATATATTTT
TRBJ2-1 | . | 18 | . | TRBV4-3 | CASSHPAYVFSSYNEQFF | TGCGCCAGCAGCCACCCCGCTTATGTGTTTAGCTCCTACAATGAGCAGTTCTTC
TRBJ2-5 | TRBD2 | 15 | once | TRBV3-1/TRBV3-2 | CASSQGAGGSETQYF | TGTGCCAGCAGCCAAGGAGCGGGAGGCAGTGAGACCCAGTACTTC
TRBJ1-1 | . | 12 | . | TRBV19 | CASSPGWTEAFF | TGTGCCAGTAGCCCCGGGTGGACTGAAGCTTTCTTT
TRBJ1-3 | TRBD1 | 15 | once | TRBV11-2 | CASSLGQGGGNTIYF | TGTGCCAGCAGCTTGGGACAGGGTGGTGGAAACACCATATATTTT
TRBJ2-2 | . | 15 | . | TRBV28 | CASSLGSEGIGELFF | TGTGCCAGCAGTTTAGGATCAGAGGGGATCGGGGAGCTGTTTTTT
TRBJ2-7 | . | 14 | . | TRBV10-1 | CASKDPKAPYEQYF | TGCGCCAGCAAGGACCCCAAGGCCCCATACGAGCAGTACTTC
TRBJ2-2 | TRBD2 | 18 | once | TRBV18 | CASSPLLTSGMRTGELFF | TGTGCCAGCTCACCACTCCTTACTAGCGGGATGCGAACCGGGGAGCTGTTTTTT
TRBJ1-2 | TRBD1 | 12 | . | TRBV10-3 | CAISVTGEGYTF | TGTGCCATCAGTGTTACAGGGGAAGGCTACACCTTC
TRBJ2-3 | . | 14 | . | TRBV30 | CAWSDLGPGDTQYF | TGTGCCTGGAGTGATCTGGGGCCCGGAGATACGCAGTATTTT
TRBJ1-3 | TRBD1 | 16 | . | TRBV6-5 | CASSYGEGAAGNTIYF | TGTGCCAGCAGTTACGGAGAGGGGGCCGCTGGAAACACCATATATTTT
TRBJ1-1 | TRBD1 | 15 | few | TRBV28 | CASSIPGTGNTEAFF | TGTGCCAGCAGTATACCCGGGACAGGGAACACTGAAGCTTTCTTT
TRBJ2-2 | . | 15 | . | TRBV5-1 | CASSSSPTDTGELFF | TGCGCCAGCAGCTCCTCCCCGACAGACACCGGGGAGCTGTTTTTT
TRBJ1-1 | . | 11 | . | TRBV28 | CASSLVQGAFF | TGTGCCAGCAGTTTAGTCCAGGGGGCTTTCTTT
TRBJ1-2 | . | 15 | . | TRBV30 | CAWSGTGQINYGYTF | TGTGCCTGGAGTGGTACGGGACAAATTAACTATGGCTACACCTTC
TRBJ2-2 | . | 13 | . | TRBV27 | CASSFFEAGELFF | TGTGCCAGCAGTTTCTTTGAGGCCGGGGAGCTGTTTTTT
TRBJ1-2 | TRBD1 | 13 | . | TRBV9 | CASSPGGRGGYTF | TGTGCCAGCAGCCCAGGGGGGAGAGGAGGCTACACCTTC
TRBJ1-4 | . | 13 | . | TRBV10-3 | CAISVAANEKLFF | TGTGCCATCAGTGTGGCAGCTAATGAAAAACTGTTTTTT
TRBJ2-7 | . | 12 | . | TRBV12-2 | CASRFPGGEQYF | TGTGCAAGTCGCTTCCCCGGTGGAGAGCAGTACTTC
TRBJ1-5 | . | 13 | . | TRBV3-1/TRBV3-2 | CASSQGRYQPQHF | TGTGCCAGCAGCCAAGGGAGGTATCAGCCCCAGCATTTT
TRBJ1-1 | . | 15 | . | TRBV18 | CASSPVRGLDTEAFF | TGTGCCAGCTCACCGGTGCGGGGTCTGGACACTGAAGCTTTCTTT
TRBJ2-1 | TRBD2 | 16 | few | TRBV6-5 | CASSYLSGFGGNEQFF | TGTGCCAGCAGTTACCTTTCCGGGTTCGGGGGGAATGAGCAGTTCTTC
TRBJ2-7 | . | 15 | . | TRBV5-6 | CASSPPGAQNYEQYF | TGTGCCAGCAGCCCGCCGGGGGCGCAGAACTACGAGCAGTACTTC